The rows below give T cell receptor beta chains drawn from one sample of a study of shared clonotypes between healthy human individuals. Sequencing used immunoSEQ multiplex PCR; TCRdb keeps in-frame clones, though not all of them. The repertoire holds about 1.1 million clones, with 70% to 85% as singletons. The sequencing input was memory CD4+ T cells from PBMCs. The receptors shown here come from a man between 18 and 35 years old in good health. Some clones in this sample may be carry-over from other donors' samples. Both conserved end residues are part of each CDR3. Clone size is stated in some rows and not others, as once, few, many or a class when expanded.

cdr3_aa | clone_size | cdr3_length | v_call
CAIQDGLAGQQFF | - | 13 | TRBV10-3
CASSLLSGETYNEQFF | - | 16 | TRBV7-6
CASSPSGTSGGGEQFF | - | 16 | TRBV4-2
CASSLSGQETQYF | many | 13 | TRBV28
CASSQDKGTYGYTF | - | 14 | TRBV4-3
CASSLAPWGDTEAFF | many | 15 | TRBV5-5
CASTRTGNTEAFF | - | 13 | TRBV19
CASSVGGRQNEKLFF | - | 15 | TRBV9
CASNRPRGPQPGYEQYF | once | 17 | TRBV4-3
CASNRDRGTGEQFF | - | 14 | TRBV27
CASSRQGGPDTQYF | - | 14 | TRBV19
CASSIGTSTDTQYF | - | 14 | TRBV19
CASRSRKGSYNEQFF | - | 15 | TRBV19
CASSTAGANTEAFF | - | 14 | TRBV28
CASSPRLAGSYNEQFF | - | 16 | TRBV9
CASSLGGTSGSQETQYF | once | 17 | TRBV5-1
CASQLGPTNEKLFF | - | 14 | TRBV6-6